This T cell receptor beta chain derives from a study of blood T cell repertoires in COVID-19 (dated by TCRdb to 2018 to 2020). Study-level background: Samples covering the acute and convalescent phases of COVID-19 were provided by collaborators in the United States, Italy and Spain. The sample metadata nearly always contained a de-identified subject ID, COVID-19 status, age in years and sex. The repertoires were made available in a free public database intended to serve as a resource for research on the immune response to SARS-CoV-2. Deeply sampled blood TCRbeta repertoires from subjects exposed to, actively infected with, or recovered from COVID-19 were included in the dataset. HLA class I and class II types, where available, came from metadata supplied by the sample provider rather than from assay-based typing. Samples were obtained from the ongoing ImmuneRACE study (first 160 participants) and from 1,254 subjects provided by 6 global collaborators. The material from the prospective study consisted of cDNA or gDNA derived from T cells, B-cell-depleted T cells, or PBMCs.

The paper as a whole reports these results and caveats: How much clinical and demographic metadata was included differed by source and by participant, and the metadata was provided uncurated.

Each collaborating institution followed its own protocols to collect whole blood in K2EDTA tubes. For TCRbeta analysis, collaborators shipped samples as frozen whole blood, isolated PBMCs, or DNA extracted from either of those sample types. V gives up 1 base and J gives up 4 bases, and the segment between their germline ends measures 5 bases. The CDR3 sequence holds 12 residues, the cysteine and phenylalanine included. Here the CDR3 DNA is all that survives: 36 bases in frame from base 1. The germline V gene (reference sequence) provides CDR1 SEHNR and CDR2 FQNEAQ. On this clone itself: What antigen it recognizes has not been identified. Base qualities are missing; no much larger clone stands one base away.

The immunoSEQ Assay, a bias-controlled multiplex PCR, was used to amplify TCRbeta CDR3 regions from genomic DNA. The paper's processing steps were these. Nucleated cell counts per sample were estimated from amplification of reference gene primers within the assay. To quantify the absolute abundance of each unique TCRbeta CDR3 rearrangement, sequence reads were collapsed and filtered. For each sample, productive Simpson clonality was calculated by taking the square root of Simpson's diversity index across productive rearrangements. TCRdb mirrors the immuneACCESS table, restricted to in-frame sequences. Some clones are absent from its copies; in checked studies, under half trace to an unresolved V gene, and the reason for the others is unknown. The V and J calls and the clone size are those of that table, but D and trimming were determined from the DNA. For this sample the table gives about 60,000 clones, of which around 93% were detected only once. The ten largest make up 6% to 9.5% of the sample.

The sequence joins TRBV7-9 to TRBJ2-7, with the D gene call left open. Source material: peripheral blood. The source of this sequence is a human donor in a cohort sampled during active COVID-19. The CDR3 reads as follows: CASSLESYEQYF. The DNA sequence follows: TGTGCCAGCAGCTTAGAATCGTACGAGCAGTACTTC.